This T cell receptor (beta chain) comes out of a study of control samples from healthy donors and cancer patients. The germline V gene has CDR1 LNHDA and CDR2 SQIVND (reference sequence). CDR3 length: 15 residues. V lost 6 bases and J lost 5, with 17 bases in between. Using immunoSEQ multiplex PCR, the repertoire was profiled, and TCRdb retains in-frame clones only, with some absent. The sample includes about 140,000 clones, about nine tenths seen only once; the top ten take 11%. The sequencing input was blood. The gene calls are TRBV19 and TRBJ1-5, with D perhaps TRBD1 (5 bases). This receptor was obtained from a man aged 25-45 years in good health. The CDR3 spells CASRSGTGSDQPQHF. The CDR3 coding sequence is TGTGCCAGTAGAAGCGGGACGGGAAGTGATCAGCCCCAGCATTTT.